This T cell receptor (beta chain) derives from a study of T cell repertoires in cytomegalovirus infection. Study context: Epitope selection comprised recently identified HLA-C-restricted CMV epitopes and well-studied HLA-B-restricted CMV epitopes.

This clonotype showed up just a few times. The antigen is undetermined. Study findings and constraints: Dominant in the ex vivo response were TCR beta clonotypes restricted by HLA-C and specific for CMV.

TCRdb reanalysed the reads using MiXCR and keeps one entry per CDR3 protein. The sample holds approximately 100,000 distinct CDR3 sequences, under 50% seen once. The CDR3 covers 14 residues. In germline, CDR1 is SGHTA, CDR2 FQGNSA. V shed 5 bases, J shed 6 bases, and the junction held 6 bases outside the gene matches. Sample: CD8+ T cells from cultured PBMCs, taken from culture after CMV antigen stimulation. This sequence joins TRBV7-2 and TRBJ2-4; 8 bases agree with TRBD1. The TCR was taken from a human donor in good health (CMV status not recorded). Some clones in this sample may be carry-over from other donors' samples. The CDR3 spells CASSPTGGGNIQYF. CDR3 coding DNA: TGTGCCAGCAGCCCTACAGGGGGTGGAAACATTCAGTACTTC.